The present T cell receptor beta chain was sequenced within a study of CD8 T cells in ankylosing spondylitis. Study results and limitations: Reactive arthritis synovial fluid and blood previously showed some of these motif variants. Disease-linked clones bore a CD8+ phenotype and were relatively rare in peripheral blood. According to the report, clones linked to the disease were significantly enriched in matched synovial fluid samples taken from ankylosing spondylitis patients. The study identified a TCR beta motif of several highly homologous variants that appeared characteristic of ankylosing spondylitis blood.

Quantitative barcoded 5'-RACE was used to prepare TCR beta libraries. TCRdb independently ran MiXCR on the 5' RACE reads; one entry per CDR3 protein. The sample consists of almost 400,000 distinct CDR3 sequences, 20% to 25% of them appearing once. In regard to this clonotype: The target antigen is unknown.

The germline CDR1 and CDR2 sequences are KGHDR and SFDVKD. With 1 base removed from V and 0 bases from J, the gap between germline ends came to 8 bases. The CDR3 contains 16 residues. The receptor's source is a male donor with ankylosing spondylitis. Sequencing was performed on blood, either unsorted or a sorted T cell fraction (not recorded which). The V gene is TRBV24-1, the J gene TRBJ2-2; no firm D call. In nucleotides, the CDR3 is TGTGCCACCAGTGATTTAGGGCTAGCGAACACCGGGGAGCTGTTTTTT. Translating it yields CATSDLGLANTGELFF.